Listed below are T cell receptor beta chains from one sample, sequenced in a study of identical twins. MiXCR, run by TCRdb on the 5' RACE reads, gives a single entry per CDR3 protein. The data hold hundreds of thousands of distinct CDR3 sequences, with approximately 13% observed a single time. These sequences were also reported in another study, on yellow fever vaccine responses in identical twins.

What was sequenced was PBMCs. Receptors were obtained from a woman in her late teens or twenties in good health. The CDR3 runs from the conserved cysteine through the conserved F or W. The size entry is marked missing in some rows and otherwise reads once, few, many or a size class.

v_gene	j_gene	abundance	CDR3aa
TRBV20-1	TRBJ2-1	.	CSARELAGGALSYNEQFF
TRBV6-6	TRBJ2-1	many	CASSYEAVSSYNEQFF
TRBV12-3/TRBV12-4	TRBJ2-5	few	CASKGGSQETQYF
TRBV7-9	TRBJ2-2	few	CASSGTEPNTGELFF
TRBV10-3	TRBJ2-1	few	CATGHGTPNNEQFF
TRBV20-1	TRBJ2-2	few	CSASWNTGELFF
TRBV6-4	TRBJ2-6	many	CASSDSSRAGANVLTF
TRBV4-1	TRBJ2-3	.	CASSLTPGQGTDTQYF
TRBV10-3	TRBJ2-3	.	CATNERGGNTDTQYF
TRBV3-1	TRBJ2-1	few	CASSQDAPGLDSYNEQFF
TRBV6-1	TRBJ2-1	many	CASRTGPSSYNEQFF
TRBV28	TRBJ1-2	few	CASSFAVNYGYTF
TRBV7-9	TRBJ1-1	few	CASSLMGFFTEAFF
TRBV15	TRBJ1-5	.	CATSRGQGHQPQHF
TRBV27	TRBJ2-1	few	CASSLEAGGFTYNEQFF
TRBV4-2	TRBJ2-1	.	CASSPAIAGGDNEQFF
TRBV15	TRBJ2-3	few	CATSYGPDTQYF
TRBV27	TRBJ2-7	few	CASSSLGQGMLPAEQYF
TRBV9	TRBJ2-1	few	CASSVVGEGNNEQFF
TRBV20-1	TRBJ2-1	.	CSARDPLSAYNEQFF
TRBV29-1	TRBJ2-2	few	CSVEGGQHPLNTGELFF
TRBV7-6	TRBJ1-1	few	CASSLEPGWGYTEAFF
TRBV7-8	TRBJ1-4	many	CASSFVSWTENEKLFF
TRBV5-1	TRBJ2-3	.	CASSITGADTQYF
TRBV10-1	TRBJ2-1	.	CASSESFIAANEQFF
TRBV7-2	TRBJ1-6	few	CASRNLDRVVDSPLHF
TRBV21-1	TRBJ2-2	.	CASSPREDTGELFF
TRBV15	TRBJ2-1	many	CATSLGRGSYNEQFF
TRBV6-5	TRBJ2-1	few	CASSSILAGGPNEQFF
TRBV6-4	TRBJ1-2	.	CASSDSTGNAYTF
TRBV2	TRBJ2-2	few	CASRLDRVGTGELFF
TRBV3-1	TRBJ2-1	few	CASSQGSIAGLNEQFF
TRBV11-2	TRBJ1-2	.	CASSDRHPNYGYTF
TRBV24-1	TRBJ2-1	few	CATSEATSGPYNEQFF
TRBV20-1	TRBJ1-5	few	CSAKPGQVSNQPQHF
TRBV7-7	TRBJ2-1	.	CASSFEGEDEQFF
TRBV5-1	TRBJ2-1	few	CASSLASLIYNEQFF
TRBV2	TRBJ2-7	few	CASSETTDYSYEQYF
TRBV9	TRBJ1-3	few	CASSVHYSGNTIYF
TRBV2	TRBJ2-5	.	CASILLKGGETQYF
TRBV7-9	TRBJ1-2	few	CASSSGLEGDGYTF
TRBV7-9	TRBJ2-1	.	CASSSRAGREYNEQFF